Shown below are 20 T cell receptor beta chains from a single sample sequenced in a study of blood T cells in healthy people across ages (dated by TCRdb to the mid-2010s). The library was generated by 5' RACE. The sequencer was an Illumina HiSeq 2500. A second PCR of about 7 to 12 cycles was run with a J-beta primer mix and a sample-barcoded 5' primer. Clones were called with MiXCR by TCRdb after fastp trimmed the public reads at Q25, and only in-frame beta chains were retained. Each CDR3 protein appears once, grouped with its most common genes and DNA. This sample is represented by over 600,000 distinct CDR3 sequences; just over 55% of them were singletons. The top ten clonotypes cover around 24% of the sample. The sample taken for sequencing was blood. The receptor set was obtained from a man aged 40-50 years in good health.

This chain connects TRBV24-1 to TRBJ2-3; the match to TRBD1 covers 8 bases. The CDR3 runs to 16 residues. Germline loops: CDR1 KGHDR, CDR2 SFDVKD. Germline trimming cut 4 bases from V and 4 bases from J; bases unmatched to any gene: 9. CDR3 bases: TGTGCCACCAGTGAGTGGGACAGGAAAGAGGCAGATACGCAGTATTTT. It encodes CATSEWDRKEADTQYF.

This clonotype was observed a few times. The J gene is TRBJ2-1, the V gene TRBV12-3 or TRBV12-4; D is ambiguous. The V gene lost 2 bases and the J gene lost 5 bases, with 10 bases spanning the gap. The CDR3 consists of 14 residues. The chain's CDR3 is CASSLRRYHNEQFF. The CDR3 bases are TGTGCCAGCAGTTTACGCAGGTACCACAATGAGCAGTTCTTC.

There are a few counts of this clonotype. The rearrangement joins TRBV9 to TRBJ2-1, with 8 positions matching TRBD2. Germline V gene data show CDR1 as SGDLS and CDR2 as YYNGEE. This CDR3 is built from 13 residues. Trimming removed 4 bases from V and 10 bases from J; junction bases left unmatched: 7. The CDR3 DNA sequence: TGTGCCAGCAGCATCGGACTAGCAGACGAGCAGTTCTTC. It yields the protein CASSIGLADEQFF.

This clonotype was detected many times. Its ends do not fully match the called genes, so a read error is possible. The chain links TRBV7-7 to TRBJ2-1; unclear D gene. From germline, CDR1 is SSHAT and CDR2 FNYEAQ (reference sequence). There are 14 residues in the CDR3. CDR3 sequence reads: CASSLDRSDNEQFF. DNA for the CDR3: TGTGCTAGCAGCTTAGATAGGTCGGACAATGAGCAGTTCTTC.

The genes are TRBV6-5 and TRBJ2-1, with 13 bases identical to TRBD2. The CDR3 runs to 14 residues. Germline assignment: CDR1 MNHEY and CDR2 SVGAGI. V lost 4 bases, J lost 10 bases, and 4 bases stayed unmatched. The CDR3 region has the DNA TGTGCCAGCAGTTTCGGGACTAGCGGGATAGAGCAGTTCTTC. Amino acid sequence: CASSFGTSGIEQFF.

The chain couples TRBV3-1 to TRBJ2-6; a weak D match, TRBD2 (5 bases). The CDR3 has 16 residues. Germline loops: CDR1 LGHDT, CDR2 YNNKEL (reference sequence). With 0 bases removed from V and 3 bases from J, the gap between germline ends came to 9 bases. In nucleotides, the CDR3 is TGTGCCAGCAGCCAAGACCTGGGGAGTGGGGCCAACGTCCTGACTTTC. Amino acid sequence: CASSQDLGSGANVLTF.

The chain joins TRBV12-3 or TRBV12-4 to TRBJ1-4, with no clear D. This CDR3 comprises 12 residues. V was shortened by 0 bases and J by 11 bases, with 7 bases between the two germline ends. CDR3: CASSLALRKLFF. In DNA form, the CDR3 reads TGTGCCAGCAGTTTAGCCCTGCGTAAACTGTTTTTT.

This sequence joins TRBV9 and TRBJ1-4; no firm D call. Germline assignment: CDR1 SGDLS and CDR2 YYNGEE. The length of the CDR3 is 13 residues. V was cut by 4 bases and J by 8 bases, with 12 bases left in between. Here the CDR3 reads CASSTGDGEKLFF. Written as DNA, the CDR3 is TGTGCCAGCAGCACCGGGGATGGAGAAAAACTGTTTTTT.

This rearrangement joins TRBV2 to TRBJ1-2, with D possibly matching TRBD1 (5 bases). V lost 4 bases and J lost 8, with 14 bases in between. The germline gives CDR1 SNHLY, CDR2 FYNNEI. The CDR3 is 13 amino acids. The CDR3 reads CASSVRDTFGYTF. Here the CDR3 DNA reads TGTGCCAGCAGTGTCAGGGATACGTTCGGCTACACCTTC.

The chain links TRBV20-1 to TRBJ2-7, with TRBD1 identical over 9 bases. The CDR3 totals 16 residues. The V gene end was trimmed by 1 base and the J gene end by 3 bases; junction bases not matched to a gene: 10. Germline values: CDR1 DFQATT, CDR2 SNEGSKA (reference sequence). The CDR3 spells CSARGQGVGRDYEQYF. The CDR3 DNA is TGCAGTGCTAGAGGACAGGGGGTGGGTCGGGACTACGAGCAGTACTTC.

This clonotype was counted a few times. An end of the junction does not agree with germline; a read error may underlie this. V is TRBV12-3 or TRBV12-4 and J is TRBJ1-2; D gene unclear. The length of the CDR3 is 13 residues. The CDR3 DNA sequence: TGTGCCAGCACCCCCGGGGTGAACTATGGCTGCACCTTC. Amino acid sequence: CASTPGVNYGCTF.

This clonotype was seen only a few times. The chain combines TRBV6-2 or TRBV6-3 with TRBJ2-5, with 10 bases aligning to TRBD2. The J call may be incorrect, as the DNA end agrees better with TRBJ2-7. Germline assignment: CDR1 MNHEY and CDR2 SVGEGT. This CDR3 region has 12 residues. The CDR3 protein is CASGSGRDEQYF. In DNA form, the CDR3 reads TGTGCCAGCGGGAGCGGGAGGGACGAGCAGTACTTC.

The chain employs TRBV20-1 and TRBJ2-7; 8 bases agree with TRBD2. Germline assignment: CDR1 DFQATT and CDR2 SNEGSKA (reference sequence). There are 14 residues in the CDR3. The ends lost 5 bases at V and 0 bases at J; junction bases unmatched: 6. This chain's CDR3 is CSAFTGTSSYEQYF. DNA for the CDR3: TGCAGTGCTTTCACCGGGACTAGCTCCTACGAGCAGTACTTC.

The V and J genes are TRBV2 and TRBJ2-5; TRBD2 aligns across 9 bases. V shed 8 bases and J 3 bases; nucleotides not matched to a gene: 10. The CDR3 loop spans 15 amino acids. CDR1 and CDR2 from the germline V gene are SNHLY and FYNNEI. Written as DNA, the CDR3 is TGTGCCAGCGGGCGGGAGGGCCATAGAGAAGAGACCCAGTACTTC. Its translation is CASGREGHREETQYF.

This chain uses TRBV2 with TRBJ1-2; the match to TRBD1 covers 10 bases. Germline loops: CDR1 SNHLY, CDR2 FYNNEI. J lost 9 bases, V lost 4 bases, and 5 bases had no gene match. The CDR3 has 13 amino acids. CDR3 in amino acids: CASSARDRGSYTF. CDR3 in DNA: TGTGCCAGCAGTGCCAGGGACAGGGGTAGCTACACCTTC. Complete variable domain (other parts from reference TRBV2 and TRBJ1-2): EPEVTQTPSHQVTQMGQEVILRCVPISNHLYFYWYRQILGQKVEFLVSFYNNEISEKSEIFDDQFSVERPDGSNFTLKIRSTKLEDSAMYFCASSARDRGSYTFGSGTRLTVV.

V and J are TRBV10-3 and TRBJ2-5, with D perhaps given as TRBD1 or TRBD2 (6 bases each). V lost 9 bases, J lost 1 base, and 12 bases lay in between. CDR3 length: 13 amino acids. Germline assignment: CDR1 ENHRY and CDR2 SYGVKD. The CDR3 DNA reads as TGTGCCATTGCGGAGGGGGGCCAAGAGACCCAGTACTTC. Translation gives CAIAEGGQETQYF.

The chain joins TRBV20-1 to TRBJ1-1, with D possibly being TRBD1 (5 bases). The V and J ends lost 6 bases and 7 bases respectively, with 9 bases between them. Germline values: CDR1 DFQATT, CDR2 SNEGSKA (reference sequence). CDR3 length: 10 amino acids. Here the CDR3 reads CSAQGIEAFF. The CDR3 bases are TGCAGTGCCCAGGGAATTGAAGCTTTCTTT.

This rearrangement joins TRBV6-1 to TRBJ1-3; D uncertain. This CDR3 has 13 amino acids. CDR1 is MNHNS and CDR2 is SASEGT in the germline V gene. V was shortened by 8 bases and J by 3 bases, with 11 bases between the two germline ends. The DNA of the CDR3 is TGTGCCAGCGGACCCCTTGATGGAAACACCATATATTTT. Translating it yields CASGPLDGNTIYF.

The chain has TRBV29-1 and TRBJ2-1; tentatively, D is TRBD1 (7 bases). The germline gives CDR1 SQVTM, CDR2 ANQGSEA. Trimming removed 7 bases from V and 2 bases from J, with 15 bases in between. This CDR3 region has 14 residues. In DNA form, the CDR3 reads TGCAGCGCGAGGAGGGACAGCACCTACAATGAGCAGTTCTTC. Protein sequence: CSARRDSTYNEQFF.

This sequence joins TRBV2 and TRBJ2-1; no clear D gene. CDR1 is SNHLY, CDR2 FYNNEI, per germline. This CDR3 has 15 amino acids. V was pared by 1 base and J by 4 bases, with 11 bases between. The DNA for the CDR3 is TGTGCCAGCAGTGAAGGGGCCGGAGTGTACAATGAGCAGTTCTTC. Translating gives CASSEGAGVYNEQFF.